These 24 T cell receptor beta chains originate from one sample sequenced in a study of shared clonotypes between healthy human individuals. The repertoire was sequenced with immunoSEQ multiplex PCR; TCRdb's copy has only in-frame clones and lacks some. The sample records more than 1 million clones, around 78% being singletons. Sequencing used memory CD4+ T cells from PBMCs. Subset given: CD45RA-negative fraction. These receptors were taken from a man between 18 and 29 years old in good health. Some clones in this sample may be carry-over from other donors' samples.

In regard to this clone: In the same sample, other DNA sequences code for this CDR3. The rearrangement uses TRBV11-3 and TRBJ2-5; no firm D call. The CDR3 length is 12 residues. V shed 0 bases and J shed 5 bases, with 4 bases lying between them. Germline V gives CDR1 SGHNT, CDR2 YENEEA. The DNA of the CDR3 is TGTGCCAGCAGCTTAGAGGACGAGACCCAGTACTTC. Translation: CASSLEDETQYF.

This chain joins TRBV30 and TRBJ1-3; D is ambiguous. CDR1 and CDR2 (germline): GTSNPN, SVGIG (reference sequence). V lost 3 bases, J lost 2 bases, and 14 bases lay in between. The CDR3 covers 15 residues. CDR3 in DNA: TGTGCCTGGAGCAACCGCCGCCCCACTGGAAACACCATATATTTT. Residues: CAWSNRRPTGNTIYF. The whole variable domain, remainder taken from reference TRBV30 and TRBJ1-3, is SQTIHQWPATLVQPVGSPLSLECTVEGTSNPNLYWYRQAAGRGLQLLFYSVGIGQISSEVPQNLSASRPQDRQFILSSKKLLLSDSGFYLCAWSNRRPTGNTIYFGEGSWLTVV.

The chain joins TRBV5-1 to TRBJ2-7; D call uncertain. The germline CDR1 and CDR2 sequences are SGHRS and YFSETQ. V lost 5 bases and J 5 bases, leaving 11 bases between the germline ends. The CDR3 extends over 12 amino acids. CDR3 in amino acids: CASSYNSDEQYF. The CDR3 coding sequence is TGCGCCAGCAGTTACAACTCGGACGAGCAGTACTTC.

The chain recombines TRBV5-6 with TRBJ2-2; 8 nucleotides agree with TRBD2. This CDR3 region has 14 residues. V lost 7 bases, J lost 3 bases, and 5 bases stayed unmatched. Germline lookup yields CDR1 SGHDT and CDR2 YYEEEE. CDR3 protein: CASRIAGYTGELFF. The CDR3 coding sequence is TGTGCCAGCCGGATAGCGGGATACACCGGGGAGCTGTTTTTT.

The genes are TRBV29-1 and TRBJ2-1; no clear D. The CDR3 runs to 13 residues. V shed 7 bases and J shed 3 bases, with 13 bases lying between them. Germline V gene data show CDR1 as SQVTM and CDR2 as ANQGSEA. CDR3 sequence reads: CSAPRVDYNEQFF. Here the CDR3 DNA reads TGCAGCGCCCCCCGGGTTGACTACAATGAGCAGTTCTTC.

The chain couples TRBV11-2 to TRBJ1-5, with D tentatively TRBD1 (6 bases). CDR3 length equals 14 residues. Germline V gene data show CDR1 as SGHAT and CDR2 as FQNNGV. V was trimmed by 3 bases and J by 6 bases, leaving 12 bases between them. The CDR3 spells CASSLTGGPQPQHF. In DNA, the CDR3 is TGTGCCAGCAGCTTGACCGGGGGGCCTCAGCCCCAGCATTTT. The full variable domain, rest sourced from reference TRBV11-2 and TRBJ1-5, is EAGVAQSPRYKIIEKRQSVAFWCNPISGHATLYWYQQILGQGPKLLIQFQNNGVVDDSQLPKDRFSAERLKGVDSTLKIQPAKLEDSAVYLCASSLTGGPQPQHFGDGTRLSIL.

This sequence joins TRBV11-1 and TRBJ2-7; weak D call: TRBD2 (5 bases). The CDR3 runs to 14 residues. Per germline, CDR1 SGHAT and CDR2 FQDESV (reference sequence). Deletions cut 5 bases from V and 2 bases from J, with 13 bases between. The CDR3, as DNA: TGTGCCAGCAGCCGCCGGGGAGACGCCTACGAGCAGTACTTC. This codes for CASSRRGDAYEQYF.

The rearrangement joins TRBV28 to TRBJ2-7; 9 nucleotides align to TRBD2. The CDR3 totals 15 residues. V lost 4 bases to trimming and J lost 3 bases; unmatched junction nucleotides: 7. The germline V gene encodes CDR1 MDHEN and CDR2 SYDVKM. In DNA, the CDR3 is TGTGCCAGCAGTTCCCGGCTAGCGGGGCGCTACGAGCAGTACTTC. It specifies CASSSRLAGRYEQYF. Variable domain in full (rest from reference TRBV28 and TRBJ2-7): DVKVTQSSRYLVKRTGEKVFLECVQDMDHENMFWYRQDPGLGLRLIYFSYDVKMKEKGDIPEGYSVSREKKERFSLILESASTNQTSMYLCASSSRLAGRYEQYFGPGTRLTVT.

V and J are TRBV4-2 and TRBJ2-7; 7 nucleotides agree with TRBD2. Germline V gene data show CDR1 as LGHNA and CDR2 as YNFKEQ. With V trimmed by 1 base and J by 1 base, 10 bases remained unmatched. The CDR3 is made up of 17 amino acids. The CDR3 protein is CASSQAVTGLGSYEQYF. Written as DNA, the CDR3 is TGTGCCAGCAGCCAAGCAGTCACCGGACTAGGGTCCTACGAGCAGTACTTC.

The CDR3 here is CASSLGPSARNEQFF. The CDR3, as DNA: TGCGCCAGCAGCCTGGGGCCTAGCGCACGAAATGAGCAGTTCTTC. The rearrangement joins TRBV5-1 to TRBJ2-1; TRBD2 might be the D (6 bases). In germline, CDR1 is SGHRS, CDR2 YFSETQ. Trimming stripped 4 bases from V and 7 bases from J, with 18 bases between. The CDR3 consists of 15 residues. Using reference TRBV5-1 and TRBJ2-1 for the parts outside the CDR3, the full variable domain is KAGVTQTPRYLIKTRGQQVTLSCSPISGHRSVSWYQQTPGQGLQFLFEYFSETQRNKGNFPGRFSGRQFSNSRSEMNVSTLELGDSALYLCASSLGPSARNEQFFGPGTRLTVL.

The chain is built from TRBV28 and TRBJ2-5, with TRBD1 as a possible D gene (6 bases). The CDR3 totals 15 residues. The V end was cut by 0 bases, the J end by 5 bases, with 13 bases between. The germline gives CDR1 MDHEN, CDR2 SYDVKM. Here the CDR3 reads CASSLWSQGMETQYF. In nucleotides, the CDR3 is TGTGCCAGCAGTTTATGGAGCCAGGGGATGGAGACCCAGTACTTC.

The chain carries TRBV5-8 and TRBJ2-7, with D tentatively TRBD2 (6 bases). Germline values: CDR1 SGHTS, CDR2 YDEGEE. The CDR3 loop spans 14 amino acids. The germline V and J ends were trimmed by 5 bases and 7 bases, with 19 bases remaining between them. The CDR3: CASRGRTGENEQYF. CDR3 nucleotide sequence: TGTGCCAGCAGGGGCCGGACGGGAGAAAATGAGCAGTACTTC.

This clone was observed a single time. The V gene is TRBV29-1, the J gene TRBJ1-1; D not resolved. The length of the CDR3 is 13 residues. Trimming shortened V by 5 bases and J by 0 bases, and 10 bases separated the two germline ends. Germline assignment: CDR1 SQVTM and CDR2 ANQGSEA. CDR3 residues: CSVRTDMNTEAFF. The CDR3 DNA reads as TGCAGCGTTAGGACTGACATGAACACTGAAGCTTTCTTT.

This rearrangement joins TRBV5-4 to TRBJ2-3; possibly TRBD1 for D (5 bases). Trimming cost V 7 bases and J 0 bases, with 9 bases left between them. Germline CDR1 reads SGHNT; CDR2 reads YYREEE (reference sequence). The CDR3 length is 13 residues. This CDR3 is CASATVSTDTQYF. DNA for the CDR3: TGTGCCAGCGCGACAGTTAGCACAGATACGCAGTATTTT. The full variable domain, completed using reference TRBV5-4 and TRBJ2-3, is ETGVTQSPTHLIKTRGQQVTLRCSSQSGHNTVSWYQQALGQGPQFIFQYYREEENGRGNFPPRFSGLQFPNYSSELNVNALELDDSALYLCASATVSTDTQYFGPGTRLTVL.

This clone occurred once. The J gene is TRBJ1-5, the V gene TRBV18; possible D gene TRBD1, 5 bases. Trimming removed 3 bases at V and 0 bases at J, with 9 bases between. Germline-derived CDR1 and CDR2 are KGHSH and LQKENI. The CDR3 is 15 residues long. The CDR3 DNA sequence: TGTGCCAGCTCACCGGGGCCCTATAGCAATCAGCCCCAGCATTTT. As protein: CASSPGPYSNQPQHF.

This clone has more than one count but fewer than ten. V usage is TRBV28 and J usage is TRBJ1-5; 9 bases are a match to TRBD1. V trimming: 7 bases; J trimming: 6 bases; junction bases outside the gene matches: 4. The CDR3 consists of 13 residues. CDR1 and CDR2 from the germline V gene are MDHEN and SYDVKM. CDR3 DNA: TGTGCCAGCATCACGGACAGGGGTCAGCCCCAGCATTTT. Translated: CASITDRGQPQHF.

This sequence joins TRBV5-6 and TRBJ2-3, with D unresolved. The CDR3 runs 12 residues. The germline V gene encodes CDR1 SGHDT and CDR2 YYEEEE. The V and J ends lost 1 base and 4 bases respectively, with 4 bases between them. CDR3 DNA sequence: TGTGCCAGCAGCTTGAATGCAGATACGCAGTATTTT. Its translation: CASSLNADTQYF.

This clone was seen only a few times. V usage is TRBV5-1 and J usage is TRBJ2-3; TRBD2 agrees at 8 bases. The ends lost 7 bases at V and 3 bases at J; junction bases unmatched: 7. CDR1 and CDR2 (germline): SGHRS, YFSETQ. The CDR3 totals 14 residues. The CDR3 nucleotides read TGCGCCAGCCGGGGGGGCGCAGGAACAGATACGCAGTATTTT. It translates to CASRGGAGTDTQYF.

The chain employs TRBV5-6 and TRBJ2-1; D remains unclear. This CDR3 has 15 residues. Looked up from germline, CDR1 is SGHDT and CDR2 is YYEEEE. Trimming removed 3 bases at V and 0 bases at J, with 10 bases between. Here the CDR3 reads CASSSVIYSYNEQFF. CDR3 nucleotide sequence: TGTGCCAGCAGCTCGGTAATATACTCCTACAATGAGCAGTTCTTC.

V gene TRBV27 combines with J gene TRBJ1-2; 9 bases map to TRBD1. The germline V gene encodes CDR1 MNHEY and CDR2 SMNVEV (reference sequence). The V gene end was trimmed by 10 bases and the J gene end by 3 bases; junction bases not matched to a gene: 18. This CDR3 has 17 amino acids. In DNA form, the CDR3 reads TGTGCCACTCAGGGACCCGTACAGGGGGCGCCCGACTATGGCTACACCTTC. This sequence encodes CATQGPVQGAPDYGYTF.

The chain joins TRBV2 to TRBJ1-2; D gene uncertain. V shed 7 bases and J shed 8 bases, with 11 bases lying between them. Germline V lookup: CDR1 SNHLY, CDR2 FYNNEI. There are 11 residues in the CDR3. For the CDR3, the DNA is TGTGCCAGCAAAAGGGAGGAGGGCTACACCTTC. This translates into CASKREEGYTF.

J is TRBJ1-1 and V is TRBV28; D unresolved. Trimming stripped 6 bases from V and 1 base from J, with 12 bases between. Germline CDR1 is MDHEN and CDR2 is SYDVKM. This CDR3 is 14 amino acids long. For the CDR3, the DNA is TGTGCCAGCAGGGGGTCCTCACCGAACACTGAAGCTTTCTTT. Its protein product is CASRGSSPNTEAFF.

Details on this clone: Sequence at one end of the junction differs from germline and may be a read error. The CDR3 loop reads CSAGEYEQYF. The CDR3 DNA is TGCAGTGCTGGAGAGTACGAGCAGTACTTC. V and J are TRBV20-1 and TRBJ2-7; D gene ambiguous. Germline V gives CDR1 DFQATT, CDR2 SNEGSKA (reference sequence). The CDR3 runs to 10 residues.

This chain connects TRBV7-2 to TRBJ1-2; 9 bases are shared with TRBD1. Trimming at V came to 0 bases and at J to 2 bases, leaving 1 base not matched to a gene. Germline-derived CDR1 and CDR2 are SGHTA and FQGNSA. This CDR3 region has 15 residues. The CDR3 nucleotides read TGTGCCAGCAGCTTAGCGGGACAGGGAAACTATGGCTACACCTTC. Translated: CASSLAGQGNYGYTF.